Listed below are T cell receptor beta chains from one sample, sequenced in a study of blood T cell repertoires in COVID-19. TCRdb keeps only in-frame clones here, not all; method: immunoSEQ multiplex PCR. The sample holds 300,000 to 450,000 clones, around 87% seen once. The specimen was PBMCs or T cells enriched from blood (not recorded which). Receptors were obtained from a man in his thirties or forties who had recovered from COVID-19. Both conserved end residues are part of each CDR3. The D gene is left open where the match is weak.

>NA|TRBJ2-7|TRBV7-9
TGTGCCAGCAGCTTAGAGGACAGCTACGAGCAGTACTTC
CASSLEDSYEQYF
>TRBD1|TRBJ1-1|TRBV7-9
TGTGCCAGCAGCGCGACAGGGGGCACTGAAGCTTTCTTT
CASSATGGTEAFF
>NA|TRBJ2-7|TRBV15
TGTGCCACCAGCAGAGATCGAGAGGCCGAGCAGTACTTC
CATSRDREAEQYF
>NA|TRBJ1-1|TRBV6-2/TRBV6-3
TGTGCCAGCAGTACCGGGACACGGAACACTGAAGCTTTCTTT
CASSTGTRNTEAFF
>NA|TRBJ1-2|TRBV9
TGTGCCAGCAGCGTAGTTGGGGGCGCGAATGGCTACACCTTC
CASSVVGGANGYTF
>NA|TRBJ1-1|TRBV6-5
TGTGCCAGCAGTAATCCGACAGTGAACACTGAAGCTTTCTTT
CASSNPTVNTEAFF
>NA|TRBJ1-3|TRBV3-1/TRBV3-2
TGTGCCAGCAGCCGATCAGGGGCTGGAAACACCATATATTTT
CASSRSGAGNTIYF
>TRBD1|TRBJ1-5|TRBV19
TGTGCCAGTAGCGGGACAGGGGATCAGCCCCAGCATTTT
CASSGTGDQPQHF
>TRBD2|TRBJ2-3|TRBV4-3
TGCGCCAGCAGCCTCTACATTCCCGGGACTAACACAGATACGCAGTATTTT
CASSLYIPGTNTDTQYF
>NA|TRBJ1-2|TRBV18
TGTGCCAGCTCACCCCAAGACAGTCCTTATGGCTACACCTTC
CASSPQDSPYGYTF